This is a list of T cell receptor beta chains from one sample in a study of Ad26.COV2.S vaccination and SARS-CoV-2 variants. Clones were read by immunoSEQ multiplex PCR, and TCRdb kept only the in-frame ones, dropping some. This table has some 350,000 clones, roughly 85% appearing once. The material was peripheral blood, obtained in a trial of Ad26.COV2.S vaccine versus placebo. Receptors were obtained from a person aged 18-60 years who received the Ad26.COV2.S COVID-19 vaccine or a placebo. Each CDR3 is given with its conserved first and last residue. D genes are given only for firm matches. Expanded clones get a size class; other rows say once, few or many, or leave the size out.

TRBD1,TRBV3-1/TRBV3-2,TRBJ2-1,.,TGTGCCAGCAGCCAAAAAAGACAGGGTTCCTACAATGAGCAGTTCTTC,CASSQKRQGSYNEQFF
.,TRBV5-1,TRBJ1-1,.,TGCGCCAGCAGCTCCCTTATGAACACTGAAGCTTTCTTT,CASSSLMNTEAFF
TRBD2,TRBV5-8,TRBJ2-3,.,TGTGCCAGCAGCTTGGCCTTGGCGAGCGGGGCCACAGATACGCAGTATTTT,CASSLALASGATDTQYF
TRBD1,TRBV15,TRBJ1-3,.,TGTGCCACCAGCAGGGACAGGGGGCATGGAAACACCATATATTTT,CATSRDRGHGNTIYF
.,TRBV9,TRBJ2-3,.,TGTGCCAGCACCATCTCCGGGGGGCCAGATACGCAGTATTTT,CASTISGGPDTQYF
.,TRBV18,TRBJ1-2,.,TGTGCCAGCTCACCACCTTTGTGGACTTATGGCTACACCTTC,CASSPPLWTYGYTF
TRBD1,TRBV27,TRBJ1-5,.,TGTGCCAGCAGTGAGGGTGTCGGGACAGAAAATCAGCCCCAGCATTTT,CASSEGVGTENQPQHF
TRBD2,TRBV9,TRBJ2-7,.,TGTGCCAGCAGCGTAGAGTCTAGCGGGGGGGGCTCCTACGAGCAGTACTTC,CASSVESSGGGSYEQYF
.,TRBV20-1,TRBJ2-7,.,TGCAGTGCTAGTACTATATGGGGAGTTGGCTACGAGCAGTACTTC,CSASTIWGVGYEQYF
.,TRBV6-5,TRBJ1-1,few,TGTGCCAGCAGTCCCCCTGACGGGGAAGCTTTCTTT,CASSPPDGEAFF
.,TRBV2,TRBJ2-7,.,TGTGCCAGCAGTGAAGAACAGCTCATCTCTGGGTACGAGCAGTACTTC,CASSEEQLISGYEQYF
.,TRBV21-1,TRBJ1-5,.,TGTGCCAGCAGCAAAATCCAGGGACCCGGAGGATATAGCAATCAGCCCCAGCATTTT,CASSKIQGPGGYSNQPQHF
.,TRBV5-5,TRBJ2-4,once,TGTGCCAGCAGCTTGGCCTGGGGGCAAGAAAACATTCAGTACTTC,CASSLAWGQENIQYF
.,TRBV6-2/TRBV6-3,TRBJ2-7,.,TGTGCCAGCAGTACAAATACCCGGGACGGCTACGAGCAGTACTTC,CASSTNTRDGYEQYF
.,TRBV6-5,TRBJ2-3,.,TGTGCCAGCACTTTTAGGCAGGGGAGCACAGATACGCAGTATTTT,CASTFRQGSTDTQYF
TRBD1,TRBV6-5,TRBJ1-6,.,TGTGCCAGCAGTTCACAGGGGGCGGGTAATTCACCCCTCCACTTT,CASSSQGAGNSPLHF
TRBD1,TRBV7-2,TRBJ1-1,.,TGTGCCAGCAGCTCTACAGGGGGCGTGAGAGCTTTCTTT,CASSSTGGVRAFF
.,TRBV3-1/TRBV3-2,TRBJ2-5,.,TGTGCCAGCAGCCAGCAGGCCCCGAGGGAGACCCAGTACTTC,CASSQQAPRETQYF
TRBD1,TRBV11-2,TRBJ1-1,.,TGTGCCAGCAGCCTGCGGGACAGGGGCTGGAACACTGAAGCTTTCTTT,CASSLRDRGWNTEAFF
TRBD2,TRBV9,TRBJ2-5,.,TGTGCCAGCAGCGTAATGGCGGGGGGAGGGGACGAGACCCAGTACTTC,CASSVMAGGGDETQYF
.,TRBV10-3,TRBJ2-7,.,TGTGCCATCAGTGGCGGCCCCAGGTTCTCCTACGAGCAGTACTTC,CAISGGPRFSYEQYF
.,TRBV2,TRBJ2-5,.,TGTGCCAGCAGTGTTGACTACTCTAGAGAGACCCAGTACTTC,CASSVDYSRETQYF
.,TRBV6-5,TRBJ1-2,.,TGTGCCAGCGGCGACACGTATGGCTACACCTTC,CASGDTYGYTF
TRBD1,TRBV2,TRBJ2-7,.,TGTGCCAGCAGCCTGATTGGACAGGGGGTCCCCTACGAGCAGTACTTC,CASSLIGQGVPYEQYF
TRBD2,TRBV29-1,TRBJ2-5,.,TGCAGCGTTGAACGCCTACTAGCGGGAGAAGGGCAAGAGACCCAGTACTTC,CSVERLLAGEGQETQYF
.,TRBV7-2,TRBJ2-6,.,TGTGCCAGCAGCATCCGGAGGCCCCTCTCTGGGGCCAACGTCCTGACTTTC,CASSIRRPLSGANVLTF
.,TRBV5-1,TRBJ2-3,.,TGCGCCAGCAGTCCCGGGCTGTCCGGTACGCAGTATTTT,CASSPGLSGTQYF